This T cell receptor (beta chain) comes out of a study of cytomegalovirus exposure and HLA in healthy donors. In the study overall: Earlier, approximately 190 million T cells were analyzed, and 90 million to 140 million unique TCR beta sequences were found among them.

Whole-study results and caveats: Later on, an analysis found that several of the most significant clusters appeared to be linked to common viral pathogens, which included parvovirus B19. Across donors, sequencing depth was assumed by presence/absence analyses to be roughly uniform.

The CDR3 has 17 amino acids. V dropped 1 base and J dropped 1 base, with 16 bases sitting between them. The germline V gene has CDR1 SEHNR and CDR2 FQNEAQ (reference sequence). 13 Jbeta primers and 60 Vbeta primers were used for the PCR. The repertoire was sequenced with immunoSEQ multiplex PCR; TCRdb's copy has only in-frame clones and lacks some. The data show about 210,000 clones, about four fifths seen once. On this clone: Its antigen is not identified.

The chain uses TRBV7-9 and TRBJ1-1; possible D gene TRBD1, 6 bases. This receptor was identified in a man in his forties or fifties in good health and CMV-seropositive. Sequencing input: PBMCs. CDR3 in DNA: TGTGCCAGCAGCTTAGTTCCCTACAGGGAGGGGAACACTGAAGCTTTCTTT. Amino acids: CASSLVPYREGNTEAFF.